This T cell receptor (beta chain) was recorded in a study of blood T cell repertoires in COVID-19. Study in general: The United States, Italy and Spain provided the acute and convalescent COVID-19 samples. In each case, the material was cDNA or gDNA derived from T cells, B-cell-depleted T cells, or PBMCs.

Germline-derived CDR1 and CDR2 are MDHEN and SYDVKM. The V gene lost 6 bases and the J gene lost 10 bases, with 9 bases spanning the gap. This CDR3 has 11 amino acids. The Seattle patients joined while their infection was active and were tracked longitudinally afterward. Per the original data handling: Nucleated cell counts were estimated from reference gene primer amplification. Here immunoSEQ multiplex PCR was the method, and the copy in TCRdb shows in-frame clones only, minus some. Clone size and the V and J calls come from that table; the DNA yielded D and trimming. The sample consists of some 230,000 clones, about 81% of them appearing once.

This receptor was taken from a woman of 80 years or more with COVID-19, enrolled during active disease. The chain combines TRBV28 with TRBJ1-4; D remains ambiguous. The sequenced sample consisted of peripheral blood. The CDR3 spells CASSLPGKLFF. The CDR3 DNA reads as TGTGCCAGCAGCCTTCCCGGAAAACTGTTTTTT. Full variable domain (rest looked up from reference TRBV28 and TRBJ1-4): DVKVTQSSRYLVKRTGEKVFLECVQDMDHENMFWYRQDPGLGLRLIYFSYDVKMKEKGDIPEGYSVSREKKERFSLILESASTNQTSMYLCASSLPGKLFFGSGTQLSVL.